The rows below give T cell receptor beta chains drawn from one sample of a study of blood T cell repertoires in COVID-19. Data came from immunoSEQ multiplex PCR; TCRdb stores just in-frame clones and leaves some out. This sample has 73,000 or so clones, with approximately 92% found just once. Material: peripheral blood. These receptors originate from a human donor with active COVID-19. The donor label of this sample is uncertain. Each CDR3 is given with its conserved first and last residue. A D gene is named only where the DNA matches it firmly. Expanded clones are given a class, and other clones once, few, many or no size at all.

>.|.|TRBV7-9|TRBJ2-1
CASSQGAEGYNEQFF
TGTGCCAGCAGCCAAGGGGCGGAGGGCTACAATGAGCAGTTCTTC
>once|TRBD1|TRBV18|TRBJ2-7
CASSPSPTGTAYEQYF
TGTGCCAGCTCGCCGAGCCCAACCGGGACAGCATACGAGCAGTACTTC
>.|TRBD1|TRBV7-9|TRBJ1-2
CASSLAGQIYGYTF
TGTGCCAGCAGCTTAGCGGGACAGATCTATGGCTACACCTTC
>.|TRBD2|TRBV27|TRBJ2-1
CASSPLNIAGKGGEQFF
TGTGCCAGCAGTCCACTCAACATAGCGGGAAAAGGCGGTGAGCAGTTCTTC
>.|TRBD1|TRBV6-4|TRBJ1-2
CASRKGSAGGDGYTF
TGTGCCAGCAGGAAGGGATCGGCAGGGGGCGATGGCTACACCTTC
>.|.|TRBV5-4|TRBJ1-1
CASSFRGMVTEAFF
TGTGCCAGCAGCTTTCGGGGAATGGTGACTGAAGCTTTCTTT
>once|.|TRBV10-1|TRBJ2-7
CASSVGRDPYEQYF
TGCGCCAGCAGTGTTGGGCGGGATCCCTACGAGCAGTACTTC
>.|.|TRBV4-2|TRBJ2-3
CASSHQNRGTDTQYF
TGTGCCAGCAGCCACCAAAACAGGGGCACAGATACGCAGTATTTT
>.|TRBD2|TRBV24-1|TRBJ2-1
CATSDPGTTLYNEQFF
TGTGCCACCAGTGATCCCGGGACTACACTCTACAATGAGCAGTTCTTC
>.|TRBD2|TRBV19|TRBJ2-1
CASRLRLADNEQFF
TGTGCCAGTAGGCTACGACTAGCGGACAATGAGCAGTTCTTC
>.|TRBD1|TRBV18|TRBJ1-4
CASSPMDRGPTSNEKLFF
TGTGCCAGCTCACCGATGGACAGGGGCCCTACATCAAATGAAAAACTGTTTTTT
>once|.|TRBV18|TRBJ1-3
CASSRTGGSSGNTIYF
TGTGCCAGCTCACGCACCGGAGGGAGCTCTGGAAACACCATATATTTT
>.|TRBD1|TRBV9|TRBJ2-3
CASKSTGGNDTQYF
TGTGCCAGCAAGTCAACAGGGGGTAACGATACGCAGTATTTT
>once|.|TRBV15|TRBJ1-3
CATSRAQSSGNTIYF
TGTGCCACCAGCAGAGCCCAGTCCTCTGGAAACACCATATATTTT
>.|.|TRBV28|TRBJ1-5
CASTSKPPEPQHF
TGTGCCAGCACCTCGAAGCCCCCCGAGCCCCAGCATTTT
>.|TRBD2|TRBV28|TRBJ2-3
CASSLLQREGDTQYF
TGTGCCAGCAGTTTGTTGCAGCGGGAGGGAGATACGCAGTATTTT
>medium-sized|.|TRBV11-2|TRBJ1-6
CASSLLAGAVRSPLHF
TGTGCCAGCAGCTTATTGGCGGGGGCGGTAAGATCACCCCTCCACTTT
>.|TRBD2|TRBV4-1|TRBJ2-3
CASSQDASGRVSTDTQYF
TGCGCCAGCAGCCAAGATGCTAGCGGGAGGGTTAGCACAGATACGCAGTATTTT
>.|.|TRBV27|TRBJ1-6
CASSFSGEWNSPLHF
TGTGCCAGCAGTTTCTCAGGGGAGTGGAATTCACCCCTCCACTTT
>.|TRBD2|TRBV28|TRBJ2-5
CASKLAGAQRTQYF
TGTGCCAGCAAACTAGCGGGAGCTCAACGGACCCAGTACTTC
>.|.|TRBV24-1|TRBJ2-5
CATSDSLGETQYF
TGTGCCACCAGTGATTCCCTGGGCGAGACCCAGTACTTC
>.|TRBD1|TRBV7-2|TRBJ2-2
CASSTGTGTGELFF
TGTGCCAGCAGCACAGGGACAGGCACCGGGGAGCTGTTTTTT
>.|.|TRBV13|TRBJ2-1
CASSLGKGGYEQFF
TGTGCCAGCAGCCTCGGGAAGGGGGGGTATGAGCAGTTCTTC
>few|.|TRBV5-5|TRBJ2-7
CASSPAATYEQYF
TGTGCCAGCAGCCCGGCGGCGACCTACGAGCAGTACTTC
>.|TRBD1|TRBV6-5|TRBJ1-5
CASTSRDRDNQPQHF
TGTGCCAGCACAAGCCGGGACAGGGACAATCAGCCCCAGCATTTT
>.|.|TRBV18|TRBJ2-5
CASSPPNSQETQYF
TGTGCCAGCTCACCACCTAACAGCCAAGAGACCCAGTACTTC
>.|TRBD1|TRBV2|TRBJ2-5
CASIGQGAGETQYF
TGTGCCAGCATAGGACAGGGGGCAGGAGAGACCCAGTACTTC
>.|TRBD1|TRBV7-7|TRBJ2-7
CASSFDRGSEQYF
TGTGCCAGCAGCTTCGACAGGGGGTCCGAGCAGTACTTC
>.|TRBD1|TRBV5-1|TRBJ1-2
CASSFDRDDYGYTF
TGCGCCAGCAGCTTTGACAGGGATGACTATGGCTACACCTTC
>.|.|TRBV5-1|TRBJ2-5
CASSPYYDSKKETQYF
TGCGCCAGCAGCCCATACTACGACAGTAAGAAAGAGACCCAGTACTTC
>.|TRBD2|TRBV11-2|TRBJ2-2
CASSLLRLAAGELFF
TGTGCCAGCAGCTTATTGAGGCTAGCGGCCGGGGAGCTGTTTTTT
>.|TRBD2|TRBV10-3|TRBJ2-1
CAISRTSGVYNEQFF
TGTGCCATCAGTCGGACTAGCGGGGTCTACAATGAGCAGTTCTTC
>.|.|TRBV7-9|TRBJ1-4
CASSQQAGTGANEKLFF
TGTGCCAGCAGCCAGCAGGCGGGGACGGGAGCTAATGAAAAACTGTTTTTT
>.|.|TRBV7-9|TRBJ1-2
CASSPQYGYTF
TGTGCCAGCAGTCCCCAGTATGGCTACACCTTC
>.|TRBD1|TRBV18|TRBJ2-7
CASSSTGGLNEQYF
TGTGCCAGCTCATCGACAGGGGGTCTGAACGAGCAGTACTTC
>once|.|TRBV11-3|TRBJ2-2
CASSLGGNTGELFF
TGTGCCAGCAGCCTCGGCGGGAACACCGGGGAGCTGTTTTTT